One and the same sample provided the 18 T cell receptor beta chains below, sequenced in a study of T cell repertoires in cytomegalovirus infection. TCRdb re-called the reads through MiXCR, storing one row per CDR3 protein. The data show approximately 200,000 distinct CDR3 sequences, approximately 22% seen once. The sequencing input was CD8+ T cells from PBMCs. The receptor set was obtained from a human donor in good health (CMV status not recorded). Some clones in this sample may be carry-over from other donors' samples.

The V call is TRBV2, the J call TRBJ2-3, with TRBD2 matching 8 bases. This CDR3 comprises 15 residues. Germline CDR1 and CDR2: SNHLY and FYNNEI. Trimming cost V 4 bases and J 3 bases; bases outside gene matches: 6. The CDR3 loop reads CASSGGGGRTDTQYF. The CDR3 DNA reads TGTGCCAGCAGTGGGGGCGGGGGGCGAACAGATACGCAGTATTTT.

This clonotype has only a few counts. The chain recombines TRBV7-2 with TRBJ2-4; no definite D call. CDR3 length: 13 amino acids. Germline CDR1 and CDR2: SGHTA and FQGNSA. V lost 3 bases to trimming and J lost 8 bases, with 11 bases between them. The CDR3 bases are TGTGCCAGCAGCTTTACGTTGGGCGACATTCAGTACTTC. Translation gives CASSFTLGDIQYF.

This sequence joins TRBV12-3 or TRBV12-4 and TRBJ1-5; perhaps TRBD1 as D (5 bases). This CDR3 has 15 residues. V was cut by 1 base and J by 6 bases, with 13 bases left in between. The DNA of the CDR3 is TGTGCCAGCAGTTTAGAAGCAGGGTTGGGTCAGCCCCAGCATTTT. Translation: CASSLEAGLGQPQHF.

This clonotype has a handful of counts. The V gene is TRBV7-6, the J gene TRBJ2-2; D ambiguous. CDR3 size: 15 residues. Trimming cost V 1 base and J 5 bases, with 11 bases left between them. The germline gives CDR1 SGHVS, CDR2 FNYEAQ. The CDR3 reads CASSLGPSRTGELFF. The CDR3 DNA reads as TGTGCCAGCAGCTTAGGGCCCTCGAGAACCGGGGAGCTGTTTTTT. Full variable domain (remainder filled in from reference TRBV7-6 and TRBJ2-2): GAGVSQSPRYKVTKRGQDVALRCDPISGHVSLYWYRQALGQGPEFLTYFNYEAQQDKSGLPNDRFSAERPEGSISTLTIQRTEQRDSAMYRCASSLGPSRTGELFFGEGSRLTVL.

This clonotype was found a few times. The V gene is TRBV29-1, the J gene TRBJ1-2, with 7 bases fitting TRBD1. V lost 7 bases to trimming and J lost 7 bases; unmatched junction nucleotides: 12. CDR3 size: 13 residues. The V gene's germline CDR1 is SQVTM and CDR2 ANQGSEA. The CDR3 here is CSAGTQGSLGYTF. The CDR3 DNA is TGCAGCGCCGGGACACAGGGGTCCCTTGGCTACACCTTC.

This clonotype came up a few times. The chain joins TRBV11-2 to TRBJ2-5, with TRBD2 identical over 8 bases. V shed 5 bases and J 3 bases; nucleotides not matched to a gene: 5. CDR1 is SGHAT, CDR2 FQNNGV, per germline. The CDR3 spans 14 residues. CDR3 sequence reads: CASSKSGGEETQYF. CDR3 in DNA: TGTGCCAGCAGCAAAAGCGGGGGTGAAGAGACCCAGTACTTC.

This clonotype was found many times. The genes are TRBV7-8 and TRBJ2-4; TRBD2 matches 7 bases. The CDR3 loop spans 16 amino acids. Germline CDR1 reads SGHVS; CDR2 reads FQNEAQ. The junction had 7 bases not matched to a gene; V was cut back by 5 bases and J by 0 bases. The CDR3 is CASSLGEGSAKNIQYF. CDR3 nucleotides: TGTGCCAGCAGCCTAGGGGAGGGGTCAGCCAAAAACATTCAGTACTTC. Supplemented by reference TRBV7-8 and TRBJ2-4, the full variable domain reads GAGVSQSPRYKVAKRGQDVALRCDPISGHVSLFWYQQALGQGPEFLTYFQNEAQLDKSGLPSDRFFAERPEGSVSTLKIQRTQQEDSAVYLCASSLGEGSAKNIQYFGAGTRLSVL.

As to this clonotype: Given a much more abundant clone one base away, this may be a read error. The V call is TRBV4-2, the J call TRBJ2-1; D possibly corresponds to TRBD1 (6 bases). Trimming removed 0 bases from V and 8 bases from J, with 14 bases in between. CDR1 LGHNA and CDR2 YNFKEQ come from the germline V gene. This CDR3 has 15 residues. The CDR3 reads CASSQEGAPYYEQFF. The CDR3 DNA sequence: TGTGCCAGCAGCCAAGAGGGGGCACCGTACTATGAGCAGTTCTTC.

The V and J genes are TRBV6-2 or TRBV6-3 and TRBJ2-3; D may be TRBD2 (5 bases). The CDR3 contains 16 residues. V lost 7 bases and J lost 0, with 17 bases in between. The germline V gene encodes CDR1 MNHEY and CDR2 SVGEGT. The CDR3 spells CASTPLWRSSTDTQYF. The CDR3 DNA sequence: TGTGCCAGCACCCCCCTTTGGAGGTCTAGCACAGATACGCAGTATTTT.

V is TRBV12-3 or TRBV12-4 and J is TRBJ2-1; D gene unclear. The V gene lost 6 bases and the J gene lost 7 bases, with 16 bases spanning the gap. The length of the CDR3 is 14 residues. The CDR3 loop reads CASSPLWYRNEQFF. For the CDR3, the DNA is TGTGCCAGCAGCCCCTTGTGGTATAGGAATGAGCAGTTCTTC.

This clonotype was observed a handful of times. The V gene is TRBV2, the J gene TRBJ2-5; D unresolved. The CDR3 loop spans 12 amino acids. Trimming took 7 bases from V and 2 from J, leaving 8 bases between them. CDR1 and CDR2 from the germline V gene are SNHLY and FYNNEI. CDR3 region: CASKDGQETQYF. CDR3 DNA sequence: TGTGCCAGCAAGGACGGACAAGAGACCCAGTACTTC. Using reference TRBV2 and TRBJ2-5 for the parts outside the CDR3, the full variable domain is EPEVTQTPSHQVTQMGQEVILRCVPISNHLYFYWYRQILGQKVEFLVSFYNNEISEKSEIFDDQFSVERPDGSNFTLKIRSTKLEDSAMYFCASKDGQETQYFGPGTRLLVL.

The CDR3 DNA is TGTGCCAGCAGCTTAGACTTGGGACGGATTGAAAAACTGTTTTTT. It is translated as CASSLDLGRIEKLFF. The genes are TRBV7-2 and TRBJ1-4, with D tentatively TRBD1 (5 bases). V was shortened by 1 base and J by 7 bases, with 13 bases between the two germline ends. The V gene's germline CDR1 is SGHTA and CDR2 FQGNSA. The CDR3 has 15 amino acids.

This clonotype was counted between two and nine times. The V and J genes are TRBV20-1 and TRBJ1-6, with D hard to call. From germline, CDR1 is DFQATT and CDR2 SNEGSKA (reference sequence). Trimming stripped 3 bases from V and 3 bases from J, with 12 bases between. The CDR3 is 15 residues long. The CDR3 loop reads CSARGEGNYNSPLHF. The CDR3 DNA is TGCAGTGCTAGGGGAGAAGGGAACTATAATTCACCCCTCCACTTT.

V is TRBV27 and J is TRBJ2-7; the match to TRBD2 covers 9 bases. From germline, CDR1 is MNHEY and CDR2 SMNVEV (reference sequence). The CDR3 runs to 15 residues. V shed 5 bases, J shed 7 bases, and the junction held 12 bases outside the gene matches. CDR3 loop: CASSPGVAGAWEQYF. The CDR3 DNA reads TGTGCCAGCAGTCCAGGAGTAGCGGGGGCTTGGGAGCAGTACTTC.

V is TRBV20-1 and J is TRBJ1-5; 7 bases match TRBD1. The germline CDR1 and CDR2 sequences are DFQATT and SNEGSKA (reference sequence). Germline trimming cut 5 bases from V and 3 bases from J; bases unmatched to any gene: 4. This CDR3 has 13 amino acids. In DNA, the CDR3 is TGCAGTGCTCTGGACAGGCTCAATCAGCCCCAGCATTTT. It translates to CSALDRLNQPQHF.

This chain uses TRBV7-9 with TRBJ1-4; D gene ambiguous. CDR1 and CDR2 from the germline V gene are SEHNR and FQNEAQ (reference sequence). The CDR3 contains 14 residues. V dropped 3 bases and J dropped 7 bases, with 12 bases sitting between them. The CDR3 nucleotides are TGTGCCAGCAGCTTCCCCGGGAGCCGTGAAAAACTGTTTTTT. Residues: CASSFPGSREKLFF.

The chain has TRBV2 and TRBJ2-3, with a possible D match to TRBD1 (5 bases). Germline V gene data show CDR1 as SNHLY and CDR2 as FYNNEI. This CDR3 comprises 15 residues. V lost 5 bases, J lost 1 base, and 13 bases lay in between. CDR3 loop: CASSLPGMGTDTQYF. CDR3 DNA sequence: TGTGCCAGCAGTTTGCCAGGGATGGGCACAGATACGCAGTATTTT.

This clonotype was found a few times. The CDR3 coding sequence is TGTGCCAGCAGGGAAATGGGACAGCCTAATGAAAAACTGTTTTTT. Its translation: CASREMGQPNEKLFF. The chain is built from TRBV28 and TRBJ1-4, with 7 bases fitting TRBD1. V was pared by 6 bases and J by 3 bases, with 7 bases of the junction left unmatched. This CDR3 contains 15 residues. The germline V gene encodes CDR1 MDHEN and CDR2 SYDVKM.